The TCR beta chain under discussion was sequenced for a study of blood T cell repertoires in COVID-19 (dated by TCRdb to the early 2020s). Regarding the research as a whole: The collaborator samples originated in the United States, Italy and Spain and spanned the acute and convalescent phases of COVID-19. The material from the prospective study consisted of cDNA or gDNA derived from T cells, B-cell-depleted T cells, or PBMCs. The dataset comprised deeply sampled blood TCRbeta repertoires from subjects exposed to, actively infected with, or recovered from COVID-19. The repertoires were released in a freely available public database intended as a resource for research on the immune response to SARS-CoV-2. Samples were obtained from the ongoing ImmuneRACE study (first 160 participants) and from some 1,200 subjects provided by 6 global collaborators. Sample metadata almost always included a de-identified subject ID, COVID-19 status, age in years and sex. Where available, HLA class I and class II types were obtained from metadata supplied by the sample provider rather than from assay-based typing.

Another Seattle source contributed samples from volunteer blood donors who had recovered from COVID-19. Collaborating institutions collected whole blood in K2EDTA tubes following their own protocols. For TCRbeta analysis, collaborators shipped samples as frozen whole blood, isolated PBMCs, or DNA extracted from either of those sample types. The investigation overall reported the following: The amount of clinical and demographic metadata varied by source and participant and was provided uncurated.

Its CDR3 holds 14 amino acids, cysteine through phenylalanine. The kept DNA is CDR3 alone, 42 bases in frame from the first base. The germline V gene gives CDR1 as SNHLY and CDR2 as FYNNEI. V is pared back by 6 bases and J by 2 bases, with 12 bases lying between the germline termini. As concerns this clone: Its antigen has not been determined. It has no much larger one-base neighbor in the sample; base qualities were not kept.

TCRbeta CDR3 regions were amplified from genomic DNA using the immunoSEQ Assay, a bias-controlled multiplex PCR. In the original analysis: The number of nucleated cells in each sample was estimated from the amplification of reference gene primers within the assay. Sequence reads were collapsed and filtered to measure the absolute abundance of every unique TCRbeta CDR3 rearrangement. For each sample, productive Simpson clonality was calculated by taking the square root of Simpson's diversity index across productive rearrangements. This immuneACCESS table, as held by TCRdb, lists in-frame sequences with V and J called but not all clones. Of the missing ones, under half trace to an unresolved V gene in checked studies; the others have no known cause. V and J calls and clone size are those listed in that table; D and trimming were worked out from the DNA. Across this sample there are about 220,000 clones, with more than 75% seen only once. The ten biggest clones cover just over 3% of the sample.

The sample taken for sequencing was peripheral blood. This sequence originates from a woman in her 30s who had recovered from COVID-19. This receptor chain uses TRBV2 and TRBJ2-3; no D gene call is confident. This receptor has the CDR3 CASRGSPTTDTQYF. The nucleotides read TGTGCCAGCAGAGGTAGCCCCACCACAGATACGCAGTATTTT.